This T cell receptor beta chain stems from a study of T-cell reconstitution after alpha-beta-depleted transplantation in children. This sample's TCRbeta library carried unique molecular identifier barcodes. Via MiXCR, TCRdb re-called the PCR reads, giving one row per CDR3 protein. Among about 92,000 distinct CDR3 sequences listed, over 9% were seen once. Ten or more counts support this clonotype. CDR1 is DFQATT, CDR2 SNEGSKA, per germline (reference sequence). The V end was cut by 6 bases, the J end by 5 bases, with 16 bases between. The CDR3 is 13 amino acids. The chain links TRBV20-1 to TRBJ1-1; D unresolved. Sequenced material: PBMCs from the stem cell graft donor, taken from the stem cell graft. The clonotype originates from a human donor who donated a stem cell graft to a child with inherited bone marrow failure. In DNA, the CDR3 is TGCAGTGCCCCGGACGGGAGAGGGACTGAAGCTTTCTTT. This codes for CSAPDGRGTEAFF.